This T cell receptor beta chain is from a study of blood T cell repertoires in COVID-19. The data were produced by immunoSEQ multiplex PCR, yet TCRdb's version contains in-frame clones alone and is incomplete. The table shows tens of thousands of clones, with more than 75% occurring only once. The germline CDR1 and CDR2 sequences are SGHAT and FQNNGV. The CDR3 runs 14 residues. Trimming at V came to 1 base and at J to 7 bases, leaving 3 bases not matched to a gene. The TCR sequence derives from a woman between 55 and 75 years old with acute or convalescent COVID-19. The chain couples TRBV11-2 to TRBJ2-1, with 8 bases lining up with TRBD2. Source material: peripheral blood. Here the CDR3 reads CASSLGPGGNEQFF. Written as DNA, the CDR3 is TGTGCCAGCAGCTTAGGCCCGGGAGGGAATGAGCAGTTCTTC.